The 22 T cell receptor beta chains reported below all come from one sample, sequenced in a study of shared clonotypes between healthy human individuals. The data were produced by immunoSEQ multiplex PCR, yet TCRdb's version contains in-frame clones alone and is incomplete. This table has fewer than 1.8 million clones, approximately 98.5% appearing once. Sequencing was carried out using naive CD4+ T cells sorted from blood. Subset meaning: CD45RA+ positively selected. The origin of the receptors is a man aged 25 to 40 in good health.

This sequence joins TRBV5-4 and TRBJ2-3, with 7 bases matching TRBD2. Germline V gene sequence: CDR1 SGHNT, CDR2 YYREEE (reference sequence). The CDR3 is made up of 16 amino acids. V shed 0 bases and J 9 bases; nucleotides not matched to a gene: 13. Here the CDR3 DNA reads TGTGCCAGCAGCTTGGTTGGTGTGACGACGGGACTAACGCAGTATTTT. It specifies CASSLVGVTTGLTQYF.

V usage is TRBV5-4 and J usage is TRBJ1-3, with 8 bases that match TRBD1. CDR3 length equals 17 residues. V lost 1 base and J lost 2; bases outside the gene matches: 8. The germline CDR1 and CDR2 sequences are SGHNT and YYREEE (reference sequence). The CDR3 loop is CASSLRQQGGAGNTIYF. The CDR3 DNA follows: TGTGCCAGCAGCTTGAGGCAACAGGGGGGGGCTGGAAACACCATATATTTT.

The chain has TRBV5-4 and TRBJ2-2, with TRBD2 matching over 16 bases. V shed 3 bases, J shed 6 bases, and the junction held 5 bases outside the gene matches. Germline V gene lookup returns CDR1 SGHNT and CDR2 YYREEE (reference sequence). The CDR3 is made up of 17 amino acids. The CDR3 is CASSSGLAGGPSGELFF. CDR3 in DNA: TGTGCCAGCAGCTCGGGACTAGCGGGAGGGCCGTCCGGGGAGCTGTTTTTT.

This rearrangement joins TRBV30 to TRBJ2-7; D may be TRBD2 (6 bases). Per germline, CDR1 GTSNPN and CDR2 SVGIG (reference sequence). The V and J ends lost 1 base and 4 bases respectively, with 11 bases between them. This CDR3 is built from 13 residues. The CDR3 DNA follows: TGTGCCTGGAGTGCGGCGGGATCATACGAGCAGTACTTC. The encoded protein is CAWSAAGSYEQYF.

The chain has TRBV6-1 and TRBJ2-7, with a tentative D call TRBD2 (5 bases). CDR1 is MNHNS, CDR2 SASEGT, per germline. V was cut by 7 bases and J by 3 bases, with 16 bases left in between. The length of the CDR3 is 14 residues. In nucleotides, the CDR3 is TGTGCCAGCAATAGGGCCGGACGGGACTACGAGCAGTACTTC. Translated, it gives CASNRAGRDYEQYF.

V and J are TRBV10-2 and TRBJ2-1, with D hard to call. The CDR3 has 16 residues. Germline V CDR1 and CDR2: WSHSY, SAAADI. V shed 0 bases and J shed 2 bases, with 11 bases lying between them. CDR3 amino acids: CASSESKWGAYNEQFF. For the CDR3, the DNA is TGCGCCAGCAGTGAGTCGAAATGGGGTGCCTACAATGAGCAGTTCTTC.

The CDR3 nucleotides are TGCGCCAGCAGCCAAGAAGCCCACACTGAAGCTTTCTTT. Translation gives CASSQEAHTEAFF. J is TRBJ1-1 and V is TRBV4-1; no reliable D call. V was shortened by 0 bases and J by 3 bases, with 5 bases between the two germline ends. This CDR3 is 13 amino acids long. In germline, CDR1 is MGHRA, CDR2 YSYEKL.

This clone was counted once. The chain uses TRBV25-1 and TRBJ1-1; D gene ambiguous. The CDR3 covers 12 residues. V was cut by 4 bases and J by 0 bases, with 3 bases left in between. Germline values: CDR1 MGHDK, CDR2 SYGVNS. The CDR3 here is CASSAVNTEAFF. CDR3 bases: TGTGCCAGCAGTGCGGTGAACACTGAAGCTTTCTTT. Based on the CDR3 plus reference TRBV25-1 and TRBJ1-1, the full variable domain is EADIYQTPRYLVIGTGKKITLECSQTMGHDKMYWYQQDPGMELHLIHYSYGVNSTEKGDLSSESTVSRIRTEHFPLTLESARPSHTSQYLCASSAVNTEAFFGQGTRLTVV.

The V gene is TRBV2, the J gene TRBJ2-6; the D is unclear. Trimming took 3 bases from V and 1 from J, leaving 7 bases between them. Germline values: CDR1 SNHLY, CDR2 FYNNEI. The length of the CDR3 is 15 residues. CDR3 sequence: CASSEGLSGANVLTF. CDR3 in DNA: TGTGCCAGCAGTGAGGGCCTTTCTGGGGCCAACGTCCTGACTTTC. Supplemented by reference TRBV2 and TRBJ2-6, the full variable domain reads EPEVTQTPSHQVTQMGQEVILRCVPISNHLYFYWYRQILGQKVEFLVSFYNNEISEKSEIFDDQFSVERPDGSNFTLKIRSTKLEDSAMYFCASSEGLSGANVLTFGAGSRLTVL.

This chain connects TRBV2 to TRBJ2-2; D possibly corresponds to TRBD2 (5 bases). V was shortened by 9 bases and J by 7 bases, with 15 bases between the two germline ends. CDR3 length: 13 amino acids. CDR1 is SNHLY and CDR2 is FYNNEI in the germline V gene. The CDR3 coding sequence is TGTGCCAGTCTTGGGGAGACGGGCGGGGAGCTGTTTTTT. The encoded protein is CASLGETGGELFF.

V usage is TRBV5-1 and J usage is TRBJ1-1, with D possibly TRBD1 on 5 matching bases. The CDR3 is 15 amino acids. Germline CDR1 and CDR2: SGHRS and YFSETQ. V was clipped by 0 bases and J by 0 bases, with 9 bases between them. This chain's CDR3 is CASSLVKGLNTEAFF. CDR3 nucleotides: TGCGCCAGCAGCTTGGTGAAGGGGCTGAACACTGAAGCTTTCTTT.

The V gene is TRBV19, the J gene TRBJ2-7; D gene unclear. V lost 5 bases and J 5 bases, leaving 16 bases between the germline ends. The CDR3 runs 14 residues. CDR1 LNHDA and CDR2 SQIVND come from the germline V gene (reference sequence). DNA for the CDR3: TGTGCCAGTAGTCTCAGCATACACCGGAACGAGCAGTACTTC. Its protein is CASSLSIHRNEQYF.

This sequence joins TRBV11-2 and TRBJ2-7, with 9 bases that match TRBD1. The CDR3 is 18 amino acids. V lost 2 bases to trimming and J lost 4 bases; unmatched junction nucleotides: 15. Germline V gene data show CDR1 as SGHAT and CDR2 as FQNNGV. DNA for the CDR3: TGTGCCAGCAGCTTATACCCAGGGACAGGGCCATCTACTTACGAGCAGTACTTC. Translated, it gives CASSLYPGTGPSTYEQYF.

The rearrangement links TRBV4-3 to TRBJ2-3; D is ambiguous. The CDR3 covers 15 residues. With 0 bases removed from V and 2 bases from J, the gap between germline ends came to 9 bases. Per germline, CDR1 LGHNA and CDR2 YSLEER. DNA for the CDR3: TGCGCCAGCAGCCAAGAAGCAGCTCACACAGATACGCAGTATTTT. Amino acid sequence: CASSQEAAHTDTQYF.

CDR3 amino acids: CSVVRDRSFGYTF. CDR3 nucleotide sequence: TGCAGCGTTGTTCGTGACAGGTCTTTTGGCTACACCTTC. This chain uses TRBV29-1 with TRBJ1-2; tentative D call: TRBD1 (6 bases). Germline CDR1 and CDR2: SQVTM and ANQGSEA. CDR3 size: 13 residues. V was shortened by 4 bases and J by 7 bases, with 16 bases between the two germline ends.

This clone was found once. Other DNA sequences within the sample encode an identical CDR3. The chain links TRBV18 to TRBJ2-7, with 7 bases fitting TRBD1. Germline loops: CDR1 KGHSH, CDR2 LQKENI. There are 13 residues in the CDR3. The V gene end was trimmed by 2 bases and the J gene end by 3 bases; junction bases not matched to a gene: 1. CDR3 region: CASSPGTDYEQYF. The CDR3 bases are TGTGCCAGCTCACCAGGGACAGACTACGAGCAGTACTTC.

The gene calls are TRBV5-1 and TRBJ2-3; TRBD2 might be the D (5 bases). Germline CDR1 and CDR2: SGHRS and YFSETQ. Trimming took off 0 bases at V and 5 bases at J, with 10 bases between the two ends. This CDR3 comprises 14 residues. The CDR3 loop reads CASSLEEVEDTQYF. The CDR3 DNA reads as TGCGCCAGCAGCTTGGAGGAGGTTGAAGATACGCAGTATTTT.

This rearrangement joins TRBV7-2 to TRBJ2-3; D remains ambiguous. Germline CDR1 SGHTA, CDR2 FQGNSA. Trimming stripped 6 bases from V and 4 bases from J, with 11 bases between. The CDR3 extends over 13 amino acids. The CDR3 DNA reads as TGTGCCAGCAGTCCTAAAAGGGCAGATACGCAGTATTTT. Translating it yields CASSPKRADTQYF.

This rearrangement joins TRBV5-4 to TRBJ2-1; 7 nucleotides line up with TRBD1. Trimming took 3 bases from V and 1 from J; bases not matched to a gene: 7. Germline values: CDR1 SGHNT, CDR2 YYREEE (reference sequence). The CDR3 has 16 amino acids. As DNA, the CDR3 is TGTGCCAGCAGCTGGGGCCACAGGGGTTCCTACAATGAGCAGTTCTTC. This translates into CASSWGHRGSYNEQFF.

V gene TRBV19 combines with J gene TRBJ1-1, with D maybe TRBD1 (5 bases). V was clipped by 3 bases and J by 0 bases, with 11 bases between them. The CDR3 is 15 residues long. Per the germline V gene, CDR1 is LNHDA and CDR2 is SQIVND (reference sequence). The CDR3: CASSIQGGVNTEAFF. The CDR3 region has the DNA TGTGCCAGTAGTATTCAGGGTGGGGTGAACACTGAAGCTTTCTTT.

The gene calls are TRBV11-2 and TRBJ2-7; TRBD2 matches 7 bases. The CDR3 spans 16 residues. The V gene end was trimmed by 3 bases and the J gene end by 0 bases; junction bases not matched to a gene: 8. CDR1 is SGHAT and CDR2 is FQNNGV in the germline V gene. The CDR3 DNA reads TGTGCCAGCAGCTTCCCGAGCGGGACCCTCTCCTACGAGCAGTACTTC. Its translation is CASSFPSGTLSYEQYF.

DNA of the CDR3: TGCGCCAGCAGCGCCAACCCCGGGACAGGCTTCGAGCAGTACTTC. Translation: CASSANPGTGFEQYF. The chain combines TRBV4-3 with TRBJ2-7; 8 bases line up with TRBD1. From germline, CDR1 is LGHNA and CDR2 YSLEER. Trimming took 5 bases from V and 6 from J; bases not matched to a gene: 12. The CDR3 spans 15 residues.